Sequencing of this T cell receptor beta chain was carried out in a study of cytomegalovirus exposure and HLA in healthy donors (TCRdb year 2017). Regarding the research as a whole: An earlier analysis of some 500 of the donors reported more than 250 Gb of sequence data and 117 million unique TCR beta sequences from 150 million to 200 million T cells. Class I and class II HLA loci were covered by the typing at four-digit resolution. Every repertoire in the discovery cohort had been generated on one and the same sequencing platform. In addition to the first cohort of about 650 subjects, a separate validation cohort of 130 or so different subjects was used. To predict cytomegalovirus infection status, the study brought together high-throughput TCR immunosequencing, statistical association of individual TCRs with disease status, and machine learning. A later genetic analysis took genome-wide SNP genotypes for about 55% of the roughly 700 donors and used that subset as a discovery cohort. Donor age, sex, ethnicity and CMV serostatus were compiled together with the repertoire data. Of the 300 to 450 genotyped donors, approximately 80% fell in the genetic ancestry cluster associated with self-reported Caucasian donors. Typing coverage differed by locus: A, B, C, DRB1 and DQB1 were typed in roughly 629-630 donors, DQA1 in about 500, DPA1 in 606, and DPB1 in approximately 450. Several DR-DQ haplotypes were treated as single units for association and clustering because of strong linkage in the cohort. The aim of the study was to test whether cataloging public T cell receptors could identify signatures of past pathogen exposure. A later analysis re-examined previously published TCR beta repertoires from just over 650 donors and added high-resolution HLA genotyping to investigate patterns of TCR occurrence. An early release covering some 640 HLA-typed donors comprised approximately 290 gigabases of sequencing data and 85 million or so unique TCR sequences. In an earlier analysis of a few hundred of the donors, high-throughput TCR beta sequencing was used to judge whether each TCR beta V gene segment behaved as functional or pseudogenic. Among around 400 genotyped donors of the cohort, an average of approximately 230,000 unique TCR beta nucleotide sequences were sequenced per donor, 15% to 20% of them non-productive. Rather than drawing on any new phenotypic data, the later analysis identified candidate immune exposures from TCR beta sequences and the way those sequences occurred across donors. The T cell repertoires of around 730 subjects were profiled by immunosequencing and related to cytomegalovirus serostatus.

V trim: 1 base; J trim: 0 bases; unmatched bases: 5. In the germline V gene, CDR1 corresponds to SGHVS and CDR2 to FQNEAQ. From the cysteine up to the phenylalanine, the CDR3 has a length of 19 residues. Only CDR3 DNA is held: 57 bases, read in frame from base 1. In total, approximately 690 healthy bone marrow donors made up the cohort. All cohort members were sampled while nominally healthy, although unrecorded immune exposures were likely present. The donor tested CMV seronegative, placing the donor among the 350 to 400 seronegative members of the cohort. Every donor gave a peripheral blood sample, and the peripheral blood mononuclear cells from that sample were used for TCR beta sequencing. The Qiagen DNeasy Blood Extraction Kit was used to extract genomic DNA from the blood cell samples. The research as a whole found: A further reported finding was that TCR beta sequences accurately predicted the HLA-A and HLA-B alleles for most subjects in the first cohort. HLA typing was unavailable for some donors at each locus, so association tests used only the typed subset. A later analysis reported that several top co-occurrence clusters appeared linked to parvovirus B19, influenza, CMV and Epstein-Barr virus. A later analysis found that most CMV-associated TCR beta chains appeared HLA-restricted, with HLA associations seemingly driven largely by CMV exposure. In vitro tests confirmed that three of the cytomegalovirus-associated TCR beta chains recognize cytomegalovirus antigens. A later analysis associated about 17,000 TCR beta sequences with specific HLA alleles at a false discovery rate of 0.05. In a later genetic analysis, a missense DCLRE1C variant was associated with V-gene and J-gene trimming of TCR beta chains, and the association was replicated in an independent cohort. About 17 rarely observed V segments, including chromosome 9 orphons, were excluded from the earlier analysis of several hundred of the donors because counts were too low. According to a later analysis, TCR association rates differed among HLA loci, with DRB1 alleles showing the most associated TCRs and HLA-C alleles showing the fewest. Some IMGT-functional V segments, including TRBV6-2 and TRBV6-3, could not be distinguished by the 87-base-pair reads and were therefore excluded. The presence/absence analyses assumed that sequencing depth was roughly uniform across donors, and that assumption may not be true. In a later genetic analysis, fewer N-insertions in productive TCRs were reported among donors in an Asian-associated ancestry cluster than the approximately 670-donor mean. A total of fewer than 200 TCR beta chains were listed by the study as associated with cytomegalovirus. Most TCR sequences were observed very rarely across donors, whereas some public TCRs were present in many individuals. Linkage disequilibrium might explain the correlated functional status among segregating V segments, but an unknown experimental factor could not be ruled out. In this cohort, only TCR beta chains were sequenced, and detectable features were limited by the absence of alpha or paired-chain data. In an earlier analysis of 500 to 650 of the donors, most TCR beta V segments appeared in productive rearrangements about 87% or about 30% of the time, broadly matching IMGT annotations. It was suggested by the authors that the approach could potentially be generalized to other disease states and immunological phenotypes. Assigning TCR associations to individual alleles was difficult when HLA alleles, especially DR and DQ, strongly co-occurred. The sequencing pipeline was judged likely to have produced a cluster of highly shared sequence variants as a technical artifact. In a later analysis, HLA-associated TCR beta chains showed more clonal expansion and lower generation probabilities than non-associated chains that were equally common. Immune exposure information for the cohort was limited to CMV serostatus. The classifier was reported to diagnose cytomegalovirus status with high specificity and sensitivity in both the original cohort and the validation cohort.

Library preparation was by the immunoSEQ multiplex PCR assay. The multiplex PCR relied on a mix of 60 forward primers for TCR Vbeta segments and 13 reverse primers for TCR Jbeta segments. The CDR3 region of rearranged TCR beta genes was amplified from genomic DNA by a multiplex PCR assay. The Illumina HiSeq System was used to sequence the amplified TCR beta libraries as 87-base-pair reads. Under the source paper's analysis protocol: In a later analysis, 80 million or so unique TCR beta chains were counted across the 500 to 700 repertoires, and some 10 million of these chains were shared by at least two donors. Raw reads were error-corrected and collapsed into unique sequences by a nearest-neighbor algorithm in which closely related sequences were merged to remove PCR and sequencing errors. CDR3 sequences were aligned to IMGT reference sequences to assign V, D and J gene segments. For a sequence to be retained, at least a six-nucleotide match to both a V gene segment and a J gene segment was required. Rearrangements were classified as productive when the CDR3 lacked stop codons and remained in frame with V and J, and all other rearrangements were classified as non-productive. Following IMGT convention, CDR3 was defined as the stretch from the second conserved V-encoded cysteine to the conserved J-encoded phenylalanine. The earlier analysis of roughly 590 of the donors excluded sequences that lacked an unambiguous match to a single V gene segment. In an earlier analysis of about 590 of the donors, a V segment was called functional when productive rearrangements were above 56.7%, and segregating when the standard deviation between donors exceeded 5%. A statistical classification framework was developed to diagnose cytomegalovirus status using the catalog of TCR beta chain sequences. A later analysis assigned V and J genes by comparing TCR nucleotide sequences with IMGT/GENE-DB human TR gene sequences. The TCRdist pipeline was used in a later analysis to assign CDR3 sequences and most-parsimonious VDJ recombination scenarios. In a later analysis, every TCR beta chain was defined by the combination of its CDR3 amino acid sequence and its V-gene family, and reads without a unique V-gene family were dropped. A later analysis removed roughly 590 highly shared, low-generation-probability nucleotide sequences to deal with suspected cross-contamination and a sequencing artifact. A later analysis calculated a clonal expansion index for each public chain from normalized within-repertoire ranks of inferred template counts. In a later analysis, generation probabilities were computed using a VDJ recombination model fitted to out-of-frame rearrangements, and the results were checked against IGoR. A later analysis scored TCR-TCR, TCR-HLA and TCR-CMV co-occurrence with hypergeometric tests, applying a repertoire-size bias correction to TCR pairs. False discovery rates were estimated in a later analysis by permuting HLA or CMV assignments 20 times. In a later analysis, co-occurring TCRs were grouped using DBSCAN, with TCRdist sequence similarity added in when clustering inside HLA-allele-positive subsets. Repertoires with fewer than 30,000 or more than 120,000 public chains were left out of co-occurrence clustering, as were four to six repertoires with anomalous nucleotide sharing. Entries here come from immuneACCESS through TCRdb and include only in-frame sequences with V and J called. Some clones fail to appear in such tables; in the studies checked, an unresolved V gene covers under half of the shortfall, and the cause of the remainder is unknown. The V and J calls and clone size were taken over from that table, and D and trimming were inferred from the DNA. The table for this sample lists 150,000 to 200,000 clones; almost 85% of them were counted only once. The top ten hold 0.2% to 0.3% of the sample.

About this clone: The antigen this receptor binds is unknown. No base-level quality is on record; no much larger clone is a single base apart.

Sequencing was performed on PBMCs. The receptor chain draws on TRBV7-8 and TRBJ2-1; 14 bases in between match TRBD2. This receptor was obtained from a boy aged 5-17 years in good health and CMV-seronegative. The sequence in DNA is TGTGCCAGCAGCTTAGGACTAGCGGGAGGGGTGAGCTCCTACAATGAGCAGTTCTTC. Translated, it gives CASSLGLAGGVSSYNEQFF.